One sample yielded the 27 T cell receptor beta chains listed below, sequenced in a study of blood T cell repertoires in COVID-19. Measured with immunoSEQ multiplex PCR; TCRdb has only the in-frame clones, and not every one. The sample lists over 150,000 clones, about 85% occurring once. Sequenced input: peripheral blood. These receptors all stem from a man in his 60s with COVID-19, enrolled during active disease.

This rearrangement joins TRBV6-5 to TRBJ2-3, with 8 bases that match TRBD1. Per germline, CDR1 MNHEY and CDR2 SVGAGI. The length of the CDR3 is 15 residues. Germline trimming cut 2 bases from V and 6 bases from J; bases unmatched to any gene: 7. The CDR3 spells CASSYVAGGADTQYF. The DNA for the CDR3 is TGTGCCAGCAGTTACGTGGCAGGGGGCGCCGATACGCAGTATTTT.

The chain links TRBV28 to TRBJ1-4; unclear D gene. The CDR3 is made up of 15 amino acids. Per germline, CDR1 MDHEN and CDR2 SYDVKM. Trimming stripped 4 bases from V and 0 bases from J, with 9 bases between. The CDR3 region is CASSSAAATNEKLFF. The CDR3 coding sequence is TGTGCCAGCAGTTCCGCGGCAGCAACTAATGAAAAACTGTTTTTT.

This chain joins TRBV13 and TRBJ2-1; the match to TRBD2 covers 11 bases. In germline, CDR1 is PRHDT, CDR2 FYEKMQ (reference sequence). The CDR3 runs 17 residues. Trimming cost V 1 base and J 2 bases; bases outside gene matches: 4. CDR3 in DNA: TGTGCCAGCAGCTTAGTTAGCGGGAGGGCTACCTACAATGAGCAGTTCTTC. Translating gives CASSLVSGRATYNEQFF. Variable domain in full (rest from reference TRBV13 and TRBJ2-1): AAGVIQSPRHLIKEKRETATLKCYPIPRHDTVYWYQQGPGQDPQFLISFYEKMQSDKGSIPDRFSAQQFSDYHSELNMSSLELGDSALYFCASSLVSGRATYNEQFFGPGTRLTVL.

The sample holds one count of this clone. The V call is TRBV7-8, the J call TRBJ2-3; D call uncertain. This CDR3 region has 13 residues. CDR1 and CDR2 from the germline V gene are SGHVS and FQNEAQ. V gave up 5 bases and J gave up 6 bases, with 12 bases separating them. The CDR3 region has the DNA TGTGCCAGCAGCCGCTACACAGAGGATACGCAGTATTTT. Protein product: CASSRYTEDTQYF.

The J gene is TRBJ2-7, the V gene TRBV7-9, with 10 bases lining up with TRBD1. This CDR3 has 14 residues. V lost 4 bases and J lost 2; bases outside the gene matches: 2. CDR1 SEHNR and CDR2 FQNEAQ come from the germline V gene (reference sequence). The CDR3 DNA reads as TGTGCCAGCAGCTCGGACAGGGGGACCTACGAGCAGTACTTC. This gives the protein CASSSDRGTYEQYF.

CDR3 in DNA: TGCGCCAGCAGCCAAGGAGACAGATCTGGGAATTCACCCCTCCACTTT. This encodes CASSQGDRSGNSPLHF. V is TRBV4-1 and J is TRBJ1-6; TRBD1 might be the D (5 bases). In germline, CDR1 is MGHRA, CDR2 YSYEKL. The CDR3 runs to 16 residues. V lost 1 base and J lost 7, with 14 bases in between.

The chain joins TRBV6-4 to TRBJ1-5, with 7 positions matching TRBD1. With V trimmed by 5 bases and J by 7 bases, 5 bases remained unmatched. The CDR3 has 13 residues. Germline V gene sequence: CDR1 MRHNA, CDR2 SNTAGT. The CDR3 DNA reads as TGTGCCAGCAGTATTACAGGGGACCAGCCCCAGCATTTT. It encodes CASSITGDQPQHF.

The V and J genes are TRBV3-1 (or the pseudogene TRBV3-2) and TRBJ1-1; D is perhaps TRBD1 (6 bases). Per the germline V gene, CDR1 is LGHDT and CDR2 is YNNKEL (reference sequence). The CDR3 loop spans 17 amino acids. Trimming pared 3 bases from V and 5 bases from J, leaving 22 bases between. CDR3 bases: TGTGCCAGCAGCCAGACCCCAAAAACAGGGAGTTTAACTGAAGCTTTCTTT. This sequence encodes CASSQTPKTGSLTEAFF.

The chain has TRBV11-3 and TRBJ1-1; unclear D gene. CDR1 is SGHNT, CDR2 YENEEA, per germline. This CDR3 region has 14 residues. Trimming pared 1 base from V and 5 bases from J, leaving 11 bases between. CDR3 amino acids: CASSLVSIVTEAFF. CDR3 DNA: TGTGCCAGCAGCTTAGTTTCTATCGTTACTGAAGCTTTCTTT.

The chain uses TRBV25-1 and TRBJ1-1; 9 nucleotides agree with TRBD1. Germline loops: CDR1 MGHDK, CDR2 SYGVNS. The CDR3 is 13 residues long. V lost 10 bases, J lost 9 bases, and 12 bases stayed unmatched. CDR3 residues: CATAFTGTGKAFF. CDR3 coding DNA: TGTGCCACCGCCTTTACCGGGACAGGGAAAGCTTTCTTT.

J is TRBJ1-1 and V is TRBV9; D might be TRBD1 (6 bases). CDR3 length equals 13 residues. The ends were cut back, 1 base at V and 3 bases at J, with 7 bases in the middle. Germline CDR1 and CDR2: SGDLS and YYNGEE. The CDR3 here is CASSVSGDTEAFF. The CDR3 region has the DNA TGTGCCAGCAGCGTATCAGGGGACACTGAAGCTTTCTTT.

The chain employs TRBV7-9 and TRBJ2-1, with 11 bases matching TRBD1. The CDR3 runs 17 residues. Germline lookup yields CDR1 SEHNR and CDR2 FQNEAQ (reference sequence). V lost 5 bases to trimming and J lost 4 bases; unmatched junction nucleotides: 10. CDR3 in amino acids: CASSPRRDRGSYNEQFF. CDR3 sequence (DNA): TGTGCCAGCAGCCCGAGACGGGACAGGGGGAGTTACAATGAGCAGTTCTTC.

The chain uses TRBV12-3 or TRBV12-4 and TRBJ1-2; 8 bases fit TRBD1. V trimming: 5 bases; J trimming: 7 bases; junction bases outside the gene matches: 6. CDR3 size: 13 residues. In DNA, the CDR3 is TGTGCCAGCAGTCGGACAGGGATAGGTGGCTACACCTTC. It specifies CASSRTGIGGYTF.

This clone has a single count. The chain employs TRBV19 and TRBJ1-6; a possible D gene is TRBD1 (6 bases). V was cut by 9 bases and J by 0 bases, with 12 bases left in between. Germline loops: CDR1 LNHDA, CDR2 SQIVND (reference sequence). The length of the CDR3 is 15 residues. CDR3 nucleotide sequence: TGTGCCAGCAGACAGGCAACCTCCTATAATTCACCCCTCCACTTT. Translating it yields CASRQATSYNSPLHF.

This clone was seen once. CDR3 coding DNA: TGTGCCACGAGGGAGTGGGACACTGAAGCTTTCTTT. Translating gives CATREWDTEAFF. This rearrangement joins TRBV12-3 or TRBV12-4 to TRBJ1-1; unclear D gene. V lost 10 bases, J lost 3 bases, and 12 bases lay in between. This CDR3 comprises 12 residues.

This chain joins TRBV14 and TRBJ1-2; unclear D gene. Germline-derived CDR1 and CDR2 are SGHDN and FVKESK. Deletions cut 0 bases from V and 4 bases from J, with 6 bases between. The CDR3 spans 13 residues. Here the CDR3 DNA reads TGTGCCAGCAGCCAAGAACAGTCCTATGGCTACACCTTC. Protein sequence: CASSQEQSYGYTF.

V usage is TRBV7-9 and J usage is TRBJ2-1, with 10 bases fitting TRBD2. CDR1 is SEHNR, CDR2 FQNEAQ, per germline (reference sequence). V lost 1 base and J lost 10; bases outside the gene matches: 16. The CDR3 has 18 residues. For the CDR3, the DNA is TGTGCCAGCAGCTTAGTCTTTGATAGCGGGAGGTTGATCGGCGAGCAGTTCTTC. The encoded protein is CASSLVFDSGRLIGEQFF.

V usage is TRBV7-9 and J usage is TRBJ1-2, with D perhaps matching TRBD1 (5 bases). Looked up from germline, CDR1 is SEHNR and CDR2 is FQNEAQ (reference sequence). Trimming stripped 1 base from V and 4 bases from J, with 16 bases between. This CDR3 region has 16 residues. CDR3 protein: CASSLGEGISTYGYTF. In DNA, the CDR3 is TGTGCCAGCAGCTTAGGGGAGGGGATTTCAACCTATGGCTACACCTTC.

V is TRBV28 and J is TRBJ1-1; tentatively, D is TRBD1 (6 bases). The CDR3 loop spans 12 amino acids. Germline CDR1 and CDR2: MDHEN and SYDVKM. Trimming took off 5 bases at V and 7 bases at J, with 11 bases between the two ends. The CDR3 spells CASSPRTVEAFF. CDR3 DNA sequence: TGTGCCAGCAGTCCACGGACAGTTGAAGCTTTCTTT. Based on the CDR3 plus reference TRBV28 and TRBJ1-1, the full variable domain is DVKVTQSSRYLVKRTGEKVFLECVQDMDHENMFWYRQDPGLGLRLIYFSYDVKMKEKGDIPEGYSVSREKKERFSLILESASTNQTSMYLCASSPRTVEAFFGQGTRLTVV.

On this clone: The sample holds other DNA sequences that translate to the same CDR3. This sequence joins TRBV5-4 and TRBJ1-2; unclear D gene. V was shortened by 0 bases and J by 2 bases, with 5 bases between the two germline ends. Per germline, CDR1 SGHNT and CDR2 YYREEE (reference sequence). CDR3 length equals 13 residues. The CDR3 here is CASSLGQNYGYTF. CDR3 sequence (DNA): TGTGCCAGCAGCTTGGGGCAGAACTATGGCTACACCTTC.

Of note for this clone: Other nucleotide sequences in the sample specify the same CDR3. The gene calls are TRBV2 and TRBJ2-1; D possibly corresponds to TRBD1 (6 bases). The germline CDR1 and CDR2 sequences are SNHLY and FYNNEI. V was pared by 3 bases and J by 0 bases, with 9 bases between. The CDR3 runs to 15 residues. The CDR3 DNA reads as TGTGCCAGCAGTGAGACAGGCAGCTCCTACAATGAGCAGTTCTTC. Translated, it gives CASSETGSSYNEQFF.

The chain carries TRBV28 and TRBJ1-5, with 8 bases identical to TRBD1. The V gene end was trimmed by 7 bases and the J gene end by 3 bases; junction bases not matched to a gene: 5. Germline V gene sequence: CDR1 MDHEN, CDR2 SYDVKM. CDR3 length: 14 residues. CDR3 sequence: CASTQDRVNQPQHF. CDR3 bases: TGTGCCAGCACTCAGGACAGGGTCAATCAGCCCCAGCATTTT.

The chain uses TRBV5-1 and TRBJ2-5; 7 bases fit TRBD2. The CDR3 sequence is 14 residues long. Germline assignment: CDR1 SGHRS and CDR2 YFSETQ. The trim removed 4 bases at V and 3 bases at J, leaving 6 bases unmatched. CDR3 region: CASSPRGGEETQYF. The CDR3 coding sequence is TGCGCCAGCAGCCCACGGGGAGGGGAAGAGACCCAGTACTTC. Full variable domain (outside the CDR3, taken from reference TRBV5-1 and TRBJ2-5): KAGVTQTPRYLIKTRGQQVTLSCSPISGHRSVSWYQQTPGQGLQFLFEYFSETQRNKGNFPGRFSGRQFSNSRSEMNVSTLELGDSALYLCASSPRGGEETQYFGPGTRLLVL.

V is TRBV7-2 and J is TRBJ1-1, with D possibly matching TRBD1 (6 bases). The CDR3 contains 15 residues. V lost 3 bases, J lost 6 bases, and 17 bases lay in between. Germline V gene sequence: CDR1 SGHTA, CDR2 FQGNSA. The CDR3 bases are TGTGCCAGCAGCTTTACCCAGGGGATCGGCTCTGAAGCTTTCTTT. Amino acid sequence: CASSFTQGIGSEAFF.

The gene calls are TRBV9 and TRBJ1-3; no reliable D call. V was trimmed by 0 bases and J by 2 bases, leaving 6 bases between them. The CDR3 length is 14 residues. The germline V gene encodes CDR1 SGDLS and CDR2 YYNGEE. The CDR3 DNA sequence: TGTGCCAGCAGCGTAGCTGGGCCTGGAAACACCATATATTTT. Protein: CASSVAGPGNTIYF. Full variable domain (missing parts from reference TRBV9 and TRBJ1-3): DSGVTQTPKHLITATGQRVTLRCSPRSGDLSVYWYQQSLDQGLQFLIQYYNGEERAKGNILERFSAQQFPDLHSELNLSSLELGDSALYFCASSVAGPGNTIYFGEGSWLTVV.

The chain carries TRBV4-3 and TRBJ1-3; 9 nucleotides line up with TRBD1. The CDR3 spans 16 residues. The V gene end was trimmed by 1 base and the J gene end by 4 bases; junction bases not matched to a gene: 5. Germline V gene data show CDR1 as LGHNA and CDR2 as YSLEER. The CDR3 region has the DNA TGCGCCAGCAGCCAAGTACAGGGGGCGACGGGAAACACCATATATTTT. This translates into CASSQVQGATGNTIYF.

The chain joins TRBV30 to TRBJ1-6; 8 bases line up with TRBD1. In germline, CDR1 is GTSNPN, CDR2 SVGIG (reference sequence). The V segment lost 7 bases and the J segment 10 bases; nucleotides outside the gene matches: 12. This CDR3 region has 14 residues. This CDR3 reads CAYDRTGIRSPLHF. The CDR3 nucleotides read TGTGCCTATGATCGGACAGGGATCCGGTCACCCCTCCACTTT.